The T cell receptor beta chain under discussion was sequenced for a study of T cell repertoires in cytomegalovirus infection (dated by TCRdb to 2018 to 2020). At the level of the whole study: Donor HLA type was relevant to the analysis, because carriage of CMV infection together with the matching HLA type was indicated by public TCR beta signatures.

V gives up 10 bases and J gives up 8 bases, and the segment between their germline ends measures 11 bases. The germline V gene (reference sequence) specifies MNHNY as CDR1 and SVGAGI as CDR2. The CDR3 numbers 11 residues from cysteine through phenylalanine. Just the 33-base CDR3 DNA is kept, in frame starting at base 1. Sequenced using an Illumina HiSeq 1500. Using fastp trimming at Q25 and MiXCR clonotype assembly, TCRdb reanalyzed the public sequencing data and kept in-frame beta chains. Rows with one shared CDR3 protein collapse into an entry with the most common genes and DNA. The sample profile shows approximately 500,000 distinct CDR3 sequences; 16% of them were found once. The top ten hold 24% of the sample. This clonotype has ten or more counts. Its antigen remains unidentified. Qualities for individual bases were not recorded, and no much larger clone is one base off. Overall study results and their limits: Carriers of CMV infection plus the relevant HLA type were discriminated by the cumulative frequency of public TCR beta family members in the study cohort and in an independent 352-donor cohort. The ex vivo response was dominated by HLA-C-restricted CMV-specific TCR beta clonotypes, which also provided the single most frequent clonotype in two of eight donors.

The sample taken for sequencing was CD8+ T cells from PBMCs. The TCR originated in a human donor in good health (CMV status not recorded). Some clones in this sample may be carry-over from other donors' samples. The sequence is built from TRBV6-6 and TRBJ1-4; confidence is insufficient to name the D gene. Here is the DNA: TGTGCCACCGGCGAAGGGGAAAAACTGTTTTTT. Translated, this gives CATGEGEKLFF.